This TCR beta chain is from a study of T cells in tuberculosis. Study conclusions and caveats: Active tuberculosis alpha repertoires lay closer to GMM-specific TCRs than controls'.

The data were produced by immunoSEQ multiplex PCR, yet TCRdb's version contains in-frame clones alone and is incomplete. There are 30,000 or so clones in the sample; about 95% occur only once, and under 3% lies in the top ten. Comment on this clone: Its antigen remains unidentified.

The J segment lost 3 bases and the V segment lost 5 bases, leaving 7 bases of the junction unmatched. Germline V gene data show CDR1 as SGHTS and CDR2 as YDEGEE. The CDR3 has 15 amino acids. The source is a donor aged 10 to 29 with latent tuberculosis or without tuberculosis infection. The sequencing sample was made of PBMCs. This sequence joins TRBV5-8 and TRBJ2-1; 8 bases line up with TRBD1. The CDR3 spells CASSKDRGNYNEQFF. The CDR3 DNA sequence: TGTGCCAGCAGTAAAGACAGGGGTAACTACAATGAGCAGTTCTTC.